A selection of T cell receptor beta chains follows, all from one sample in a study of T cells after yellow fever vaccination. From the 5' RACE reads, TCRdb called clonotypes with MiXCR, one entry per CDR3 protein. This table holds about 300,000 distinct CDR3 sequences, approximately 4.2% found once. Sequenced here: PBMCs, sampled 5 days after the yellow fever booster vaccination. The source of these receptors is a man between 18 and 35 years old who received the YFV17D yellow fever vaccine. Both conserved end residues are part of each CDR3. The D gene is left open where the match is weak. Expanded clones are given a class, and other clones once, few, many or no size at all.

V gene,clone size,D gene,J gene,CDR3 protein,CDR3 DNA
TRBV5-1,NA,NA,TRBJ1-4,CASSRGVATNEKLFF,TGCGCCAGCAGCCGGGGGGTAGCAACTAATGAAAAACTGTTTTTT
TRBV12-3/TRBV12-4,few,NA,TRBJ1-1,CASSLSPREAFF,TGTGCCAGCAGTTTATCCCCCCGGGAAGCTTTCTTT
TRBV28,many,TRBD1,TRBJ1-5,CASRPGDRGNQPQHF,TGTGCCAGCAGACCCGGGGACAGGGGAAATCAGCCCCAGCATTTT
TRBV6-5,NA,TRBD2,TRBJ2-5,CASSPRAGARRTQYF,TGTGCCAGCAGCCCTAGAGCGGGGGCCCGCCGGACCCAGTACTTC
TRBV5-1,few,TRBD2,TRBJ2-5,CASSGGGHQETQYF,TGCGCCAGCAGCGGCGGGGGGCACCAAGAGACCCAGTACTTC
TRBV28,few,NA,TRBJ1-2,CASSWMPGRDYGYTF,TGTGCCAGCTCCTGGATGCCGGGCAGGGACTATGGCTACACCTTC
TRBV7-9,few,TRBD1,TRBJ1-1,CASRFTGARMNTEAFF,TGTGCCAGCAGGTTCACAGGGGCCCGCATGAACACTGAAGCTTTCTTT
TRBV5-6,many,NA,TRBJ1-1,CASSRGYTEAFF,TGTGCCAGCAGCCGAGGGTACACTGAAGCTTTCTTT
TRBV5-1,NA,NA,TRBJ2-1,CASSLFRGYNEQFF,TGCGCCAGCAGCTTGTTTCGGGGTTACAATGAGCAGTTCTTC
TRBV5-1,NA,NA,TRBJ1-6,CASSPQGTASNSPLHF,TGCGCCAGCAGCCCACAGGGAACTGCCAGTAATTCACCCCTCCACTTT
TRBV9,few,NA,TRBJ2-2,CASSVGLSANTGELFF,TGTGCCAGCAGCGTAGGGTTGTCGGCGAACACCGGGGAGCTGTTTTTT
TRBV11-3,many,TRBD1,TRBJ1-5,CASSLGTAINQPQHF,TGTGCCAGCAGTCTCGGGACAGCCATTAATCAGCCCCAGCATTTT
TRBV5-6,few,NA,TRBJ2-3,CASSTVYTGDTQYF,TGTGCCAGCAGCACCGTTTACACGGGAGATACGCAGTATTTT
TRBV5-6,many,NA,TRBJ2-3,CASSLVAREASTDTQYF,TGTGCCAGCAGCTTGGTCGCCAGGGAAGCGAGCACAGATACGCAGTATTTT
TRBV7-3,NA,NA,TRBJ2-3,CASSSGLTSDTQYF,TGTGCCAGCAGCTCCGGACTTACCTCAGATACGCAGTATTTT
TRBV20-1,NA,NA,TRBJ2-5,CSAHGGVGETQYF,TGCAGTGCTCACGGGGGCGTCGGGGAGACCCAGTACTTC
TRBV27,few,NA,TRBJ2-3,CASSFFGSSTDTQYF,TGTGCCAGCAGTTTTTTTGGATCAAGCACAGATACGCAGTATTTT
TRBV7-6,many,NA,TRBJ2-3,CASSSDRRSSTDTQYF,TGTGCCAGCAGCTCGGACAGAAGATCTAGCACAGATACGCAGTATTTT
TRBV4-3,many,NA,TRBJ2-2,CASSQDFASSLFF,TGCGCCAGCAGCCAAGATTTTGCGAGTTCCCTGTTTTTT
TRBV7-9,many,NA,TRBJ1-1,CASTNRPVLDTEAFF,TGTGCCAGCACCAACCGGCCGGTTTTGGACACTGAAGCTTTCTTT
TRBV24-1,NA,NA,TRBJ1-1,CATSEIDTEAFF,TGTGCCACCAGTGAAATAGACACTGAAGCTTTCTTT
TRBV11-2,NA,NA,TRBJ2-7,CASGWSTYEQYF,TGTGCCAGTGGGTGGTCGACCTACGAGCAGTACTTC
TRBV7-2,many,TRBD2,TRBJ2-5,CASTPGGPEETQYF,TGTGCCAGCACCCCGGGGGGGCCAGAAGAGACCCAGTACTTC
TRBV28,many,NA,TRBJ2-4,CASSSSGQGHIQYF,NA
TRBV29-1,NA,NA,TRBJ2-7,CSVRLGRLGFYEQYF,TGCAGCGTTCGCTTAGGCCGCCTGGGGTTCTACGAGCAGTACTTC
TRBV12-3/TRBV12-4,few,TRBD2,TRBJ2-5,CASSSRGGAVETQYF,TGTGCCAGCAGTTCCCGGGGGGGGGCCGTGGAGACCCAGTACTTC
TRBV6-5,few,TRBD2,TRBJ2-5,CASATSGGDQETQYF,TGTGCCAGCGCGACTAGCGGGGGCGATCAAGAGACCCAGTACTTC
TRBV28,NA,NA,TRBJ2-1,CASSLQYNEQFF,TGTGCCAGCAGTTTACAGTACAATGAGCAGTTCTTC
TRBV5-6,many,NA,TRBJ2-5,CASSLAGGQGETQYF,TGTGCCAGCAGCTTGGCGGGGGGCCAGGGTGAGACCCAGTACTTC
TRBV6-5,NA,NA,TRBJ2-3,CASGAAGGTDTQYF,TGTGCCAGCGGGGCGGCAGGGGGCACAGATACGCAGTATTTT
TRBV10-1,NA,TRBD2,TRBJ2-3,CASSGGRLAGVLPQYF,TGCGCCAGCAGTGGTGGAAGACTAGCGGGCGTTTTGCCGCAGTATTTT
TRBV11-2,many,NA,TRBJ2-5,CASSSRDFQWETQYF,TGTGCCAGCAGCTCCCGGGACTTCCAGTGGGAGACCCAGTACTTC
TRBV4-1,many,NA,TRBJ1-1,CASSQLGNTEAFF,TGCGCCAGCAGCCAGTTAGGGAACACTGAAGCTTTCTTT
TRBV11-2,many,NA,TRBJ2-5,CASSPYGTQYF,TGTGCCAGCAGCCCCTACGGGACCCAGTACTTC
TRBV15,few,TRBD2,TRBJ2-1,CATSPSGVGEQFF,TGTGCCACCAGCCCTAGCGGTGTTGGTGAGCAGTTCTTC
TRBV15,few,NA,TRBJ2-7,CATSRDAFSYEQYF,TGTGCCACCAGCAGAGATGCTTTCTCCTACGAGCAGTACTTC
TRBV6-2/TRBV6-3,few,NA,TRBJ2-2,CASSYQGGTGELFF,TGTGCCAGCAGTTACCAGGGAGGCACCGGGGAGCTGTTTTTT
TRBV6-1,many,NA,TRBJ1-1,CASSEQGTNTEAFF,TGTGCCAGCAGTGAACAGGGGACGAACACTGAAGCTTTCTTT
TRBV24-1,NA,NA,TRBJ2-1,CATSDSGGGLMDEQFF,TGTGCCACCAGTGATTCCGGTGGCGGGTTAATGGATGAGCAGTTCTTC
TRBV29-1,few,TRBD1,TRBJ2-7,CSVATGKTYEQYF,TGCAGCGTTGCGACAGGGAAAACCTACGAGCAGTACTTC
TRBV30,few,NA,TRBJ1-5,CAWSGDTDQPQHF,TGTGCCTGGAGTGGGGACACCGATCAGCCCCAGCATTTT
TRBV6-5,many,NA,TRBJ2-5,CASSYKGMETQYF,TGTGCCAGCAGTTATAAGGGGATGGAGACCCAGTACTTC
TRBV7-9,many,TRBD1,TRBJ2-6,CASSLPTGTSGANVLTF,TGTGCCAGCAGCCTTCCGACAGGGACCTCTGGGGCCAACGTCCTGACTTTC
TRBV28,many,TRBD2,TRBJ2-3,CASSPDGLALDTQYF,TGTGCCAGCAGCCCTGACGGACTAGCGCTAGATACGCAGTATTTT
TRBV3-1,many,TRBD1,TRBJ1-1,CASSLDRAAEAFF,TGTGCCAGCAGCCTGGACAGGGCCGCTGAAGCTTTCTTT
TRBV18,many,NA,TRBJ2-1,CASSPFRLASNEQFF,TGTGCCAGCTCACCATTCCGGCTAGCGAGTAATGAGCAGTTCTTC
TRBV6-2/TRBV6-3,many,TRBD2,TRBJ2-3,CASRERGGRTDTQYF,TGTGCCAGCAGAGAGCGGGGGGGACGCACAGATACGCAGTATTTT
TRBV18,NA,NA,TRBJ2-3,CASSPGRREDTQYF,TGTGCCAGCTCACCAGGCCGACGTGAGGATACGCAGTATTTT
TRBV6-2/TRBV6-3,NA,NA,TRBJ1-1,CASSNDRSHTEAFF,TGTGCCAGCAGTAATGACAGGTCCCACACTGAAGCTTTCTTT
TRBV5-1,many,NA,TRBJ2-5,CASRFQGDQETQYF,TGCGCCAGCAGATTTCAAGGTGACCAAGAGACCCAGTACTTC
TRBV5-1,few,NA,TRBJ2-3,CASSFGDSTDTQYF,TGCGCCAGCAGCTTCGGCGACTCTACAGATACGCAGTATTTT
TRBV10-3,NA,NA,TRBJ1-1,CAISAWGNTEAFF,TGTGCCATCAGTGCATGGGGAAACACTGAAGCTTTCTTT
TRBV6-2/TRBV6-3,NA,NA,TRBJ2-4,CASNDGYIQYF,TGTGCCAGCAATGACGGATACATTCAGTACTTC
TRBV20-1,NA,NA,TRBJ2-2,CSARDPSGVAGELFF,TGCAGTGCTAGAGATCCTTCGGGGGTGGCCGGGGAGCTGTTTTTT
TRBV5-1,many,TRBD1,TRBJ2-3,CASSLGQGLTDTQYF,TGCGCCAGCAGCTTAGGACAGGGCCTTACAGATACGCAGTATTTT